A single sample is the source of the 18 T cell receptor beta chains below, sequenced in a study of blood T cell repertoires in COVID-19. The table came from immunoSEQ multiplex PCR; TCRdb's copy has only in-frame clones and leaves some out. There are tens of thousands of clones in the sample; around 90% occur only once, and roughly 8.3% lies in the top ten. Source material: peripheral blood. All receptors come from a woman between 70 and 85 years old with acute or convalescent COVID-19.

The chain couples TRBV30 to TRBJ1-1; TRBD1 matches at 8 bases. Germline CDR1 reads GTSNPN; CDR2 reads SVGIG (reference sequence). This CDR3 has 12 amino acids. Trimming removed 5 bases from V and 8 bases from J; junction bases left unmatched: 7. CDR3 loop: CAWGAGGFEAFF. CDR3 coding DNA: TGTGCCTGGGGGGCAGGGGGCTTCGAAGCTTTCTTT.

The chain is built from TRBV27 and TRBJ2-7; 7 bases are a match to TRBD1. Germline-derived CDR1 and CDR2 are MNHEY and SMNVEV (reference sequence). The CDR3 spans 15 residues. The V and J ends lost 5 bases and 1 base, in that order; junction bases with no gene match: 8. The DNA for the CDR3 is TGTGCCAGCAGTGGAACGACAGGGCCATCCTACGAGCAGTACTTC. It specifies CASSGTTGPSYEQYF.

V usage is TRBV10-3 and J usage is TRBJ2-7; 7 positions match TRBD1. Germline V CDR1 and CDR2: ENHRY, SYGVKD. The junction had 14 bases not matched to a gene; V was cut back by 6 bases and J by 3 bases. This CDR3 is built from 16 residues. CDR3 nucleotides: TGTGCCATCAGCGTACAGGGGTTCCATTTATTCTACGAGCAGTACTTC. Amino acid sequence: CAISVQGFHLFYEQYF.

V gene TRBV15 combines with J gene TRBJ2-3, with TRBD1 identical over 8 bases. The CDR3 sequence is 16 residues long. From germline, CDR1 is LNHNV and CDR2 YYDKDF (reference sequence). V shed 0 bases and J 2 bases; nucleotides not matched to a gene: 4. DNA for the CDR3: TGTGCCACCAGCAGAGACGGACAGGGAACCACAGATACGCAGTATTTT. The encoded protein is CATSRDGQGTTDTQYF.

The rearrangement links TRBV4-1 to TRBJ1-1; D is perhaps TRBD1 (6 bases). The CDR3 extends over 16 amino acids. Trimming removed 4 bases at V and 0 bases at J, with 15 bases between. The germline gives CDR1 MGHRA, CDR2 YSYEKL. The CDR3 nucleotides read TGCGCCAGCAGCCTACTAAGGACAGACCTGAACACTGAAGCTTTCTTT. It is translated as CASSLLRTDLNTEAFF.

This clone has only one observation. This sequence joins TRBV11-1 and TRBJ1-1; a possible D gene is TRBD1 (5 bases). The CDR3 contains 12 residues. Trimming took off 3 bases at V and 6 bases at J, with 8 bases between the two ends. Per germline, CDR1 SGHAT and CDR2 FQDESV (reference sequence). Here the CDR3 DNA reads TGTGCCAGCAGCTTTGGGGCAGCTGAAGCTTTCTTT. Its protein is CASSFGAAEAFF. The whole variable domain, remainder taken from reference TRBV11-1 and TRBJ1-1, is EAEVAQSPRYKITEKSQAVAFWCDPISGHATLYWYRQILGQGPELLVQFQDESVVDDSQLPKDRFSAERLKGVDSTLKIQPAELGDSAMYLCASSFGAAEAFFGQGTRLTVV.

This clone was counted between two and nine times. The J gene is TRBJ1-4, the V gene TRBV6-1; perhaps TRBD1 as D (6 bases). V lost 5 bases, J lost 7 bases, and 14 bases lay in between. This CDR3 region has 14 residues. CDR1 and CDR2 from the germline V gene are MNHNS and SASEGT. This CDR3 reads CASSTGLIGEKLFF. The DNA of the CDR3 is TGTGCCAGCAGTACAGGGTTGATAGGTGAAAAACTGTTTTTT.

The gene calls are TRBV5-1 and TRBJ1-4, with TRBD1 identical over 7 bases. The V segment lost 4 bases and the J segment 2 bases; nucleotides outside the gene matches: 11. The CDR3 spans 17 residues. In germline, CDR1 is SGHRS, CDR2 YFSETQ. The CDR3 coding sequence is TGCGCCAGCAGCCGGGCCGGAACAGGGGTGACTAATGAAAAACTGTTTTTT. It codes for CASSRAGTGVTNEKLFF.

The CDR3 sequence: CASSLGTGINYGYTF. The CDR3 nucleotides are TGCGCCAGCAGCTTGGGTACAGGGATTAACTATGGCTACACCTTC. The chain employs TRBV5-1 and TRBJ1-2, with D possibly TRBD1 on 6 matching bases. The CDR3 is 15 amino acids. Germline V gene sequence: CDR1 SGHRS, CDR2 YFSETQ. V gave up 0 bases and J gave up 1 base, with 10 bases separating them.

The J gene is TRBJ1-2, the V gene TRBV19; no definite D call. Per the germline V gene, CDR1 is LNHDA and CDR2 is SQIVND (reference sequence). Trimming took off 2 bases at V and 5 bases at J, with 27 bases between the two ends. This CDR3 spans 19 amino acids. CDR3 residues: CASSISRPAPKKSGYGYTF. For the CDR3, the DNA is TGTGCCAGTAGTATATCGCGTCCCGCGCCGAAGAAGTCTGGTTATGGCTACACCTTC.

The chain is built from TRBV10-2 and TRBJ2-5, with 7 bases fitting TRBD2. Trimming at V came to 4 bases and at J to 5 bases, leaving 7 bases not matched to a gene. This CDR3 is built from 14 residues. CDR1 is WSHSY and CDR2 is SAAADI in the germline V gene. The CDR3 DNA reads TGCGCCAGCAGTGTAGGCGGGAGACGCGAGACCCAGTACTTC. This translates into CASSVGGRRETQYF.

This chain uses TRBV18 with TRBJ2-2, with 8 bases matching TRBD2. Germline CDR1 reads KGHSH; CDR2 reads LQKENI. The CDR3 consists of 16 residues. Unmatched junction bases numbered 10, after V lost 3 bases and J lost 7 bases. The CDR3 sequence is CASSPRAGVSSGELFF. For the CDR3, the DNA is TGTGCCAGCTCACCTCGAGCGGGAGTCAGTAGCGGGGAGCTGTTTTTT.

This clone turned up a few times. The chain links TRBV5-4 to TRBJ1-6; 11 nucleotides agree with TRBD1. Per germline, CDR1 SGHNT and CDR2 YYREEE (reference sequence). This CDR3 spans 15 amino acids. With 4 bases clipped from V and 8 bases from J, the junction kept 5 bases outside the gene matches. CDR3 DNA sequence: TGTGCCAGCAGCGGGACAGGGGGGATCGATTCACCCCTCCACTTT. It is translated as CASSGTGGIDSPLHF.

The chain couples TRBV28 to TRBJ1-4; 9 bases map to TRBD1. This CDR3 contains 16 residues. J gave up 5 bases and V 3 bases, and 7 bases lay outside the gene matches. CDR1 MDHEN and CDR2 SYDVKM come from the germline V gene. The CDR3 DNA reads TGTGCCAGCAGTTTTACCCGGGACAGGGCGAATGAAAAACTGTTTTTT. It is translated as CASSFTRDRANEKLFF.

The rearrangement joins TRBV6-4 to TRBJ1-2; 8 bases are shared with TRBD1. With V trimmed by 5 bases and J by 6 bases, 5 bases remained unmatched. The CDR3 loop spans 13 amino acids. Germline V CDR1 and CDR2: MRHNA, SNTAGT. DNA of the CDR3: TGTGCCAGCAGTCCCGACAGGGGAGATGGCTACACCTTC. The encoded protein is CASSPDRGDGYTF.

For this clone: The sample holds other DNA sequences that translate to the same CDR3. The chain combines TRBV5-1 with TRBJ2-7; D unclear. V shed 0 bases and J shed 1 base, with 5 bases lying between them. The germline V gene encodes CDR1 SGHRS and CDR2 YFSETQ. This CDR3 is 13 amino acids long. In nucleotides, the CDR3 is TGCGCCAGCAGCTTGGCCGGGTCCTACGAGCAGTACTTC. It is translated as CASSLAGSYEQYF. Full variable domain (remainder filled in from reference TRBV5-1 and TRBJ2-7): KAGVTQTPRYLIKTRGQQVTLSCSPISGHRSVSWYQQTPGQGLQFLFEYFSETQRNKGNFPGRFSGRQFSNSRSEMNVSTLELGDSALYLCASSLAGSYEQYFGPGTRLTVT.

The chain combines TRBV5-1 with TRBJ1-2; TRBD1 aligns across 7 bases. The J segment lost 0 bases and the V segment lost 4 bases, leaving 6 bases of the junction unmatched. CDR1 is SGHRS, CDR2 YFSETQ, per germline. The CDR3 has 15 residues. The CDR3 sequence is CASSIETGANYGYTF. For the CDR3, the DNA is TGCGCCAGCAGCATAGAAACAGGGGCTAACTATGGCTACACCTTC.

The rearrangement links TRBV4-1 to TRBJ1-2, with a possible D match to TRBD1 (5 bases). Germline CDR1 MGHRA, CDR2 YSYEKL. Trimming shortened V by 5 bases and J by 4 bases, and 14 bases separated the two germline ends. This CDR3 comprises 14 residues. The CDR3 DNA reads TGCGCCAGCAGCTCGTCCGGGGGATTCTATGGCTACACCTTC. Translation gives CASSSSGGFYGYTF.